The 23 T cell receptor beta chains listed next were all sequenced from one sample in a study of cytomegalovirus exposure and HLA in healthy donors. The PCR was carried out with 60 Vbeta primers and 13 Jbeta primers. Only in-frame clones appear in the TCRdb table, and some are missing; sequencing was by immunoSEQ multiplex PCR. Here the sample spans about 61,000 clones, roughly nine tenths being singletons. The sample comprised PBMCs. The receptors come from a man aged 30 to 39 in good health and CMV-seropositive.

The CDR3 sequence is CASSSDRGFGEQFF. As DNA, the CDR3 is TGTGCCAGCAGCTCGGACAGGGGTTTTGGTGAGCAGTTCTTC. The J gene is TRBJ2-1, the V gene TRBV7-2, with 9 bases aligning to TRBD1. The germline V gene encodes CDR1 SGHTA and CDR2 FQGNSA. V was clipped by 4 bases and J by 9 bases; unmatched bases: 7. CDR3 size: 14 residues.

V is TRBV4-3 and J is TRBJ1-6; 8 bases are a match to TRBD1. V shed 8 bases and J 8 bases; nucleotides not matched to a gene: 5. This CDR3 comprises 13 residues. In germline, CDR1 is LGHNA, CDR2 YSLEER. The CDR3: CASGQGRDSPLHF. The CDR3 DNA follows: TGCGCCAGCGGACAGGGCCGAGATTCACCCCTCCACTTT.

CDR3 protein: CASSLARGSGSLSHNEQFF. DNA for the CDR3: TGTGCCAGCAGCTTAGCGCGCGGTAGCGGGAGCTTGAGCCACAATGAGCAGTTCTTC. The V and J genes are TRBV7-9 and TRBJ2-1; 9 bases match TRBD2. From germline, CDR1 is SEHNR and CDR2 FQNEAQ (reference sequence). This CDR3 contains 19 residues. Trimming took 0 bases from V and 5 from J; bases not matched to a gene: 14.

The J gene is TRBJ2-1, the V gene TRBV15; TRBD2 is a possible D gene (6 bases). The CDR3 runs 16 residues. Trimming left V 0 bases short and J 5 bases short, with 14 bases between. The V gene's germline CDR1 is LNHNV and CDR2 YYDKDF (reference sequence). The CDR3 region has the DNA TGTGCCACCAGCAGAGATTTGGGACTCGGGAACAATGAGCAGTTCTTC. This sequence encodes CATSRDLGLGNNEQFF.

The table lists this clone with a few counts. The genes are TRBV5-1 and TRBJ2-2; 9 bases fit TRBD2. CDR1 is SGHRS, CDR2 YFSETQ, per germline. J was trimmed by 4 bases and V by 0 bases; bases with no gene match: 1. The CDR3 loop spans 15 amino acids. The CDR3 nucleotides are TGCGCCAGCAGCTTGGTTAGCGGGAGCACCGGGGAGCTGTTTTTT. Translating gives CASSLVSGSTGELFF.

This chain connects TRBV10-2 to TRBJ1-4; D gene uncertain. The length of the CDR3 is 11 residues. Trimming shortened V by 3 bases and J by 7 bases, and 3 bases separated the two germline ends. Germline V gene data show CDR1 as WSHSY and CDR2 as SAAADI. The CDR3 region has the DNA TGCGCCAGCAGTGACAGTGAAAAACTGTTTTTT. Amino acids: CASSDSEKLFF.

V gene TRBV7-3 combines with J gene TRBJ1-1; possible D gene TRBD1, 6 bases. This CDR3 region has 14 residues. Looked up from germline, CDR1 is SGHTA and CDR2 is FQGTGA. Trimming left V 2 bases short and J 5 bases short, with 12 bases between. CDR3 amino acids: CASSLEQGRTEAFF. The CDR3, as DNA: TGTGCCAGCAGCTTAGAACAGGGTAGGACTGAAGCTTTCTTT.

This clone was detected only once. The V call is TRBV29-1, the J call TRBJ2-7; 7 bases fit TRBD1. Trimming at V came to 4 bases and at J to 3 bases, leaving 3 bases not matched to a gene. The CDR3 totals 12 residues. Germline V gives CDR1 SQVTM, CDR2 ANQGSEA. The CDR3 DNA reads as TGCAGCGTTGGACAGGGCCACTACGAGCAGTACTTC. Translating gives CSVGQGHYEQYF.

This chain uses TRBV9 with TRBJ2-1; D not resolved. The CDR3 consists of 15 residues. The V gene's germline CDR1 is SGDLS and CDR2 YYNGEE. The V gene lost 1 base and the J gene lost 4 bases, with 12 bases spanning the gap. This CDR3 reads CASSVTGLMYNEQFF. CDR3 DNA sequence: TGTGCCAGCAGCGTAACCGGTCTCATGTACAATGAGCAGTTCTTC.

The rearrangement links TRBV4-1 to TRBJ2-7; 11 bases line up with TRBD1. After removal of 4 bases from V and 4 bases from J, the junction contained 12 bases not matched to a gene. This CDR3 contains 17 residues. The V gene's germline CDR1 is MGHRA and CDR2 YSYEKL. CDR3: CASSPAGRTGGGYEQYF. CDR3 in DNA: TGCGCCAGCAGCCCCGCGGGGCGGACAGGGGGCGGGTACGAGCAGTACTTC.

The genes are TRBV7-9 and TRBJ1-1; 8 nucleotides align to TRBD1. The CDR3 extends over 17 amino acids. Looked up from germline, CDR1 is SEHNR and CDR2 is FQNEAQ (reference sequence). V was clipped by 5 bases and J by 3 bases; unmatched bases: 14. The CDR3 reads CASSGRQGRSLDTEAFF. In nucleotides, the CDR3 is TGTGCCAGCAGCGGGAGACAGGGGCGCTCTTTGGACACTGAAGCTTTCTTT. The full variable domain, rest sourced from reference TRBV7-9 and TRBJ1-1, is DTGVSQNPRHKITKRGQNVTFRCDPISEHNRLYWYRQTLGQGPEFLTYFQNEAQLEKSRLLSDRFSAERPKGSFSTLEIQRTEQGDSAMYLCASSGRQGRSLDTEAFFGQGTRLTVV.

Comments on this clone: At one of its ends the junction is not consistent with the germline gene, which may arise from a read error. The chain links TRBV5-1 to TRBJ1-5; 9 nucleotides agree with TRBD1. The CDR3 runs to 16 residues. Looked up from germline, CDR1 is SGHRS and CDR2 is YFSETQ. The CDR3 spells CTSSLGDRANNQPQHF. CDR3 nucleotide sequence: TGCACCAGCAGCTTGGGGGACAGGGCCAACAATCAGCCCCAGCATTTT.

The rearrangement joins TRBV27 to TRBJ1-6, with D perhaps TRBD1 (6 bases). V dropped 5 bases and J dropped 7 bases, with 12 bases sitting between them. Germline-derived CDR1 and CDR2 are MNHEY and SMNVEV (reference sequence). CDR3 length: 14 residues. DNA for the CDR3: TGTGCCAGCAGTCCCTACCAGGGGAATTCACCCCTCCACTTT. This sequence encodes CASSPYQGNSPLHF.

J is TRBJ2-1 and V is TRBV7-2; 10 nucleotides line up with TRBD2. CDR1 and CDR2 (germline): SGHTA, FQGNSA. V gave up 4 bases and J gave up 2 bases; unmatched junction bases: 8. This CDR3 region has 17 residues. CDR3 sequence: CASSYLPGTSAYNEQFF. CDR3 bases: TGTGCCAGCAGCTATCTCCCGGGGACTAGCGCCTACAATGAGCAGTTCTTC.

The CDR3 region is CASKRTELNTEAFF. The DNA for the CDR3 is TGTGCCAGCAAGCGGACGGAGTTGAACACTGAAGCTTTCTTT. The chain uses TRBV7-6 and TRBJ1-1; D ambiguous. Trimming shortened V by 7 bases and J by 0 bases, and 12 bases separated the two germline ends. Germline CDR1 SGHVS, CDR2 FNYEAQ. The CDR3 totals 14 residues.

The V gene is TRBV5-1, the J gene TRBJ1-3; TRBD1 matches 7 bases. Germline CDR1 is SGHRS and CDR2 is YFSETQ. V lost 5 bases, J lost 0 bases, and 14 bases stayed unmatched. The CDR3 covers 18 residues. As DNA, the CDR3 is TGCGCCAGCAGGTACTCCCCGGGACAGCCGCTCTCTGGAAACACCATATATTTT. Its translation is CASRYSPGQPLSGNTIYF.

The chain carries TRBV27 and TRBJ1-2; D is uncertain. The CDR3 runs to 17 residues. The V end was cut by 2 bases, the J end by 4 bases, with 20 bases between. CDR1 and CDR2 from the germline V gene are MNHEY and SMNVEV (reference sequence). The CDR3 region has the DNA TGTGCCAGCAGTTTAGCCAGGCGTAAGGGAGAGCTCTATGGCTACACCTTC. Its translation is CASSLARRKGELYGYTF.

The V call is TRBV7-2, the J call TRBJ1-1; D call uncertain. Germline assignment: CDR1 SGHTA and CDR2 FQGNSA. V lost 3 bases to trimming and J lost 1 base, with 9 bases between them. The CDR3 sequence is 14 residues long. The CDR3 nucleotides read TGTGCCAGCAGCTTGGTGGGCCAGAACACTGAAGCTTTCTTT. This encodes CASSLVGQNTEAFF.

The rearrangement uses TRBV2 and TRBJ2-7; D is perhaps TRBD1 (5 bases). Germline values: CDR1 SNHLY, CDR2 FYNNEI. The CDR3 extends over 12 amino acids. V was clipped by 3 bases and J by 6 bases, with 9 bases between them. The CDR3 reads CASSDDRTEQYF. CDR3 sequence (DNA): TGTGCCAGCAGTGACGACAGAACCGAGCAGTACTTC.

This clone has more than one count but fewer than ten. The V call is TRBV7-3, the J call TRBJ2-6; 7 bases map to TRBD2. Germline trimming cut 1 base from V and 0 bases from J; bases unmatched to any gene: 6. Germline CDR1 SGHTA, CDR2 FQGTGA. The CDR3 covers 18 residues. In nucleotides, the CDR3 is TGTGCCAGCAGCTTAAGGGGGGGGGAGAACTCTGGGGCCAACGTCCTGACTTTC. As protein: CASSLRGGENSGANVLTF.

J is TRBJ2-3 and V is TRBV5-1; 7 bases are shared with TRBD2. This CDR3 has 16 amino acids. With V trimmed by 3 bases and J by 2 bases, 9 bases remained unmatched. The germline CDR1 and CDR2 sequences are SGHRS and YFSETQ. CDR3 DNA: TGCGCCAGCAGCTCCGGTGGTAGCGGGTACACAGATACGCAGTATTTT. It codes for CASSSGGSGYTDTQYF.

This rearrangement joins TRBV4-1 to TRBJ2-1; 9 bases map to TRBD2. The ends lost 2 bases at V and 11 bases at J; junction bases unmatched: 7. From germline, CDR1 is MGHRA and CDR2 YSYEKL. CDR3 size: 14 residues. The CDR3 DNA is TGCGCCAGCAGCCAAACGACTAGCGGCCCACAGCAGTTCTTC. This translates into CASSQTTSGPQQFF.

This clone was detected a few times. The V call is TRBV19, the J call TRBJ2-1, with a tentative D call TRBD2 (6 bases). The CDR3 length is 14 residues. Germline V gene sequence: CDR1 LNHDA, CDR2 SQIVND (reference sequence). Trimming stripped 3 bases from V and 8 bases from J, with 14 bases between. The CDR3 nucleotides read TGTGCCAGTAGTATCCCGGGAGTGAGTGATGAGCAGTTCTTC. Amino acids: CASSIPGVSDEQFF. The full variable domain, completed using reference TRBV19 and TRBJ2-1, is DGGITQSPKYLFRKEGQNVTLSCEQNLNHDAMYWYRQDPGQGLRLIYYSQIVNDFQKGDIAEGYSVSREKKESFPLTVTSAQKNPTAFYLCASSIPGVSDEQFFGPGTRLTVL.